This T cell receptor beta chain derives from a study of post-analysis software for immune sequencing data. Turning to the study itself: Disease trajectories encompassed relapsing-remitting, secondary progressive and progressive-relapsing multiple sclerosis.

Prepared TCR beta cDNA libraries contained unique molecular identifiers. TCRdb recomputed calls from the PCR reads with MiXCR, one row per CDR3 protein. The sample records fewer than 550,000 distinct CDR3 sequences, roughly 34% being singletons. Material for sequencing was blood. This TCR derives from a girl aged 2-17 years with multiple sclerosis.

The CDR3 loop is CASSASGGNEKLFF. The CDR3 coding sequence is TGTGCCAGCAGTGCTTCGGGGGGTAATGAAAAACTGTTTTTT. The genes are TRBV6-1 and TRBJ1-4; maybe TRBD1 (5 bases). The CDR3 covers 14 residues. V lost 4 bases to trimming and J lost 4 bases, with 10 bases between them. Germline V gene data show CDR1 as MNHNS and CDR2 as SASEGT.